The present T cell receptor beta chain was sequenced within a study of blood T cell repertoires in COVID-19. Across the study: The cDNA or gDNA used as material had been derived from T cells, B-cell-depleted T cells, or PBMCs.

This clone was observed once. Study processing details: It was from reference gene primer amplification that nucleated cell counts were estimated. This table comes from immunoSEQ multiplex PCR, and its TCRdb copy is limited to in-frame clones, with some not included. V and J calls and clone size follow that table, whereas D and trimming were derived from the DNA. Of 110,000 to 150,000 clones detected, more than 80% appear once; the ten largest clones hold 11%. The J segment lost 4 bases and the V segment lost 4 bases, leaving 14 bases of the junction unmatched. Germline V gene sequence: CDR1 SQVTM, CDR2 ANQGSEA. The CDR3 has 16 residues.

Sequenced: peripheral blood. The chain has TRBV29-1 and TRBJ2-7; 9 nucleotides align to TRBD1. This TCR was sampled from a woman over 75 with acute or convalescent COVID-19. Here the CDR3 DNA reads TGCAGCGTTGCATCCCTCCGGACAGGGGAGGGGTACGAGCAGTACTTC. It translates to CSVASLRTGEGYEQYF.